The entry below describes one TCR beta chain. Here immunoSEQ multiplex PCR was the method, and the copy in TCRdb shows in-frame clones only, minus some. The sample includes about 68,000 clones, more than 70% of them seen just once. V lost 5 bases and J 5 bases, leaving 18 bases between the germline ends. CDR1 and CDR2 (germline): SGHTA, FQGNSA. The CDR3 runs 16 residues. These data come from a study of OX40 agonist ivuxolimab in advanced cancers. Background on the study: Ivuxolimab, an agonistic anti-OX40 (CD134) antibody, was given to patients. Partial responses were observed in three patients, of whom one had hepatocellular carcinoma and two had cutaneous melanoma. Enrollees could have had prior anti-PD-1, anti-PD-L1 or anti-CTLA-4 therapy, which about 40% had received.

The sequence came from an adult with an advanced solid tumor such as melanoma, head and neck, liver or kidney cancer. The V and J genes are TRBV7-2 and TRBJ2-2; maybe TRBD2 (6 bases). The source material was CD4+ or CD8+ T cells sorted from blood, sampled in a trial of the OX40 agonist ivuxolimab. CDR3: CASSERVGSGTGELFF. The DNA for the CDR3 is TGTGCCAGCAGCGAGAGGGTCGGGAGTGGAACCGGGGAGCTGTTTTTT.